The 32 T cell receptor beta chains presented below share a single source sample, sequenced in a study of long-term antiretroviral therapy in people with HIV. This was the immunoSEQ v3.0 assay at survey level. TCRdb keeps only in-frame clones here, not all; method: immunoSEQ multiplex PCR. Of tens of thousands of clones listed, more than 70% were seen once; the top ten hold about 11%. The input for sequencing was unsorted PBMCs, taken less than 2.5 years after starting antiretroviral therapy. The receptors here all came from a man aged 35 to 55 with HIV.

J is TRBJ2-2 and V is TRBV4-1; D possibly corresponds to TRBD2 (6 bases). V was trimmed by 1 base and J by 0 bases, leaving 12 bases between them. The CDR3 covers 17 residues. Germline-derived CDR1 and CDR2 are MGHRA and YSYEKL. CDR3 sequence: CASSQAPLAPNTGELFF. CDR3 in DNA: TGCGCCAGCAGCCAAGCCCCCCTAGCGCCGAACACCGGGGAGCTGTTTTTT.

V usage is TRBV2 and J usage is TRBJ1-3; D not resolved. V lost 3 bases to trimming and J lost 3 bases, with 15 bases between them. The CDR3 runs 16 residues. Per the germline V gene, CDR1 is SNHLY and CDR2 is FYNNEI. CDR3 region: CASSETIIKIGNTIYF. In DNA, the CDR3 is TGTGCCAGCAGTGAGACGATAATTAAAATTGGAAACACCATATATTTT.

The chain joins TRBV9 to TRBJ2-7; 9 bases are a match to TRBD1. The CDR3 runs 17 residues. After removal of 1 base from V and 5 bases from J, the junction contained 13 bases not matched to a gene. Germline V gene lookup returns CDR1 SGDLS and CDR2 YYNGEE. CDR3 region: CASSVRARGTGLNEQYF. DNA of the CDR3: TGTGCCAGCAGCGTACGAGCCCGGGGGACAGGGTTGAACGAGCAGTACTTC. Full variable domain (outside the CDR3, taken from reference TRBV9 and TRBJ2-7): DSGVTQTPKHLITATGQRVTLRCSPRSGDLSVYWYQQSLDQGLQFLIQYYNGEERAKGNILERFSAQQFPDLHSELNLSSLELGDSALYFCASSVRARGTGLNEQYFGPGTRLTVT.

V usage is TRBV4-3 and J usage is TRBJ2-7, with a tentative D call TRBD2 (5 bases). Trimming left V 0 bases short and J 4 bases short, with 10 bases between. Germline CDR1 and CDR2: LGHNA and YSLEER. This CDR3 is 14 amino acids long. CDR3 loop: CASSQDTSGYEQYF. The CDR3 DNA reads TGCGCCAGCAGCCAAGATACGTCGGGGTACGAGCAGTACTTC.

The chain joins TRBV6-6 to TRBJ2-3; 7 bases map to TRBD2. Germline V gene sequence: CDR1 MNHNY, CDR2 SVGAGI (reference sequence). Germline trimming cut 7 bases from V and 5 bases from J; bases unmatched to any gene: 6. The CDR3 runs 13 residues. For the CDR3, the DNA is TGTGCCAGCATCCCGCGGGGGAGAGATACGCAGTATTTT. Its translation is CASIPRGRDTQYF.

This clone was found once. This chain joins TRBV5-1 and TRBJ2-7, with D uncertain. Germline V gene sequence: CDR1 SGHRS, CDR2 YFSETQ. The CDR3 contains 13 residues. V was clipped by 0 bases and J by 2 bases, with 6 bases between them. The DNA of the CDR3 is TGCGCCAGCAGCTTGGCGGTGGCCTACGAGCAGTACTTC. Translating it yields CASSLAVAYEQYF.

This chain connects TRBV11-3 to TRBJ2-1, with 11 bases that match TRBD2. The length of the CDR3 is 13 residues. V lost 5 bases and J lost 15; bases outside the gene matches: 9. Germline V gives CDR1 SGHNT, CDR2 YENEEA. This CDR3 reads CASSHLLAGVLFF. Written as DNA, the CDR3 is TGTGCCAGCAGCCATCTACTAGCGGGAGTGTTGTTCTTC. Full variable domain (outside the CDR3, taken from reference TRBV11-3 and TRBJ2-1): EAGVVQSPRYKIIEKKQPVAFWCNPISGHNTLYWYLQNLGQGPELLIRYENEEAVDDSQLPKDRFSAERLKGVDSTLKIQPAELGDSAVYLCASSHLLAGVLFFGPGTRLTVL.

The rearrangement links TRBV7-9 to TRBJ1-1; D is unclear. From germline, CDR1 is SEHNR and CDR2 FQNEAQ (reference sequence). This CDR3 region has 14 residues. Between the trimmed V and J ends, which lost 0 bases and 3 bases, there was a span of 8 bases. CDR3 residues: CASSLARSDTEAFF. DNA for the CDR3: TGTGCCAGCAGCTTAGCGAGGAGTGACACTGAAGCTTTCTTT.

The chain recombines TRBV18 with TRBJ2-2; D remains unclear. V shed 4 bases and J shed 1 base, with 13 bases lying between them. The CDR3 length is 16 residues. Germline CDR1 and CDR2: KGHSH and LQKENI. The CDR3 DNA reads TGTGCCAGCTCACAAAACATAAAAGGGAACACCGGGGAGCTGTTTTTT. This codes for CASSQNIKGNTGELFF.

This clone was seen a few times. V and J are TRBV11-2 and TRBJ2-5, with 10 nucleotides matching TRBD2. The CDR3 is 14 residues long. Germline lookup yields CDR1 SGHAT and CDR2 FQNNGV. The J segment lost 3 bases and the V segment lost 6 bases, leaving 4 bases of the junction unmatched. The CDR3 reads CASSKLAGKETQYF. The CDR3 DNA follows: TGTGCCAGCAGTAAACTAGCGGGAAAAGAGACCCAGTACTTC.

The V gene is TRBV6-6, the J gene TRBJ2-7; 8 bases are a match to TRBD2. Germline trimming cut 2 bases from V and 3 bases from J; bases unmatched to any gene: 3. CDR3 length: 14 amino acids. The germline V gene has CDR1 MNHNY and CDR2 SVGAGI (reference sequence). Here the CDR3 reads CASSYATSGYEQYF. In nucleotides, the CDR3 is TGTGCCAGCAGTTACGCCACTAGCGGCTACGAGCAGTACTTC.

This clone has only one observation. The chain uses TRBV5-5 and TRBJ2-2; the match to TRBD1 covers 7 bases. V dropped 6 bases and J dropped 4; count of bases not matched to a gene: 3. The CDR3 is 13 residues long. In germline, CDR1 is SGHKS, CDR2 YYEKEE (reference sequence). CDR3 in amino acids: CASMSGGTGELFF. CDR3 coding DNA: TGTGCCAGCATGTCAGGGGGCACCGGGGAGCTGTTTTTT.

This clone is a singleton in its sample. V usage is TRBV4-1 and J usage is TRBJ2-7, with D perhaps assigned TRBD1 or TRBD2 (5 bases each). V was shortened by 1 base and J by 7 bases, with 17 bases between the two germline ends. CDR3 length equals 15 residues. The germline CDR1 and CDR2 sequences are MGHRA and YSYEKL. CDR3 in DNA: TGCGCCAGCAGCCAAGGACCCTCAGGGACGGGGGAGCAGTACTTC. Translating gives CASSQGPSGTGEQYF.

The chain combines TRBV20-1 with TRBJ1-1; D gene unclear. With 6 bases removed from V and 7 bases from J, the gap between germline ends came to 12 bases. The germline V gene has CDR1 DFQATT and CDR2 SNEGSKA (reference sequence). The CDR3 extends over 11 amino acids. DNA for the CDR3: TGCAGTGCCAGGTGGGCCTTTGAAGCTTTCTTT. As protein: CSARWAFEAFF.

This clone was seen a single time. The rearrangement uses TRBV7-8 and TRBJ1-1, with TRBD1 matching over 8 bases. V trimming: 0 bases; J trimming: 8 bases; junction bases outside the gene matches: 8. This CDR3 comprises 15 residues. Germline-derived CDR1 and CDR2 are SGHVS and FQNEAQ. CDR3 DNA sequence: TGTGCCAGCAGCTTAGCCTCCGGGACAGGCCGCGAAGCTTTCTTT. It is translated as CASSLASGTGREAFF.

J is TRBJ1-6 and V is TRBV5-1; D is uncertain. Germline CDR1 and CDR2: SGHRS and YFSETQ. Trimming stripped 2 bases from V and 9 bases from J, with 15 bases between. This CDR3 comprises 15 residues. CDR3 region: CASSFSVSDTSPLHF. The CDR3, as DNA: TGCGCCAGCAGCTTCTCGGTCAGCGATACTTCACCCCTCCACTTT.

The chain recombines TRBV6-5 with TRBJ2-3; D possibly corresponds to TRBD2 (5 bases). V dropped 2 bases and J dropped 4 bases, with 10 bases sitting between them. The germline V gene encodes CDR1 MNHEY and CDR2 SVGAGI. The CDR3 is 14 amino acids. CDR3 residues: CASSYKGRPDTQYF. CDR3 DNA sequence: TGTGCCAGCAGTTACAAAGGGAGACCAGATACGCAGTATTTT.

The chain combines TRBV12-5 with TRBJ2-3; perhaps TRBD2 as D (6 bases). Germline V gene sequence: CDR1 LGHNT, CDR2 FRNRAP. Trimming cost V 5 bases and J 5 bases, with 17 bases left between them. CDR3 length equals 15 residues. The CDR3 DNA follows: TGTGCTAGTGGTCCAGGGACTCTAGGTAGAGATACGCAGTATTTT. This sequence encodes CASGPGTLGRDTQYF.

V is TRBV6-5 and J is TRBJ1-2, with a weak D call TRBD1 (5 bases). The CDR3 runs to 14 residues. Germline CDR1 and CDR2: MNHEY and SVGAGI. V lost 7 bases to trimming and J lost 6 bases, with 18 bases between them. This CDR3 is CASTLLGGIDGYTF. In DNA form, the CDR3 reads TGTGCCAGCACCCTCCTCGGGGGTATCGATGGCTACACCTTC.

The chain links TRBV5-1 to TRBJ2-5, with TRBD2 identical over 9 bases. Germline values: CDR1 SGHRS, CDR2 YFSETQ. This CDR3 region has 16 residues. Germline trimming cut 1 base from V and 1 base from J; bases unmatched to any gene: 5. The CDR3 sequence is CASSLNSGGSQETQYF. In DNA form, the CDR3 reads TGCGCCAGCAGCTTGAATAGCGGGGGATCCCAAGAGACCCAGTACTTC.

The gene calls are TRBV5-1 and TRBJ2-2; maybe TRBD1 (6 bases). Looked up from germline, CDR1 is SGHRS and CDR2 is YFSETQ. The CDR3 covers 13 residues. V lost 6 bases, J lost 8 bases, and 14 bases lay in between. The CDR3 here is CASKGDLLGELFF. In DNA, the CDR3 is TGCGCCAGCAAGGGGGACCTCTTAGGGGAGCTGTTTTTT.

This CDR3 reads CASDRGQTYNEQFF. The CDR3 DNA reads TGTGCCAGCGACAGGGGGCAAACGTACAATGAGCAGTTCTTC. The V call is TRBV19, the J call TRBJ2-1; 10 bases agree with TRBD1. V dropped 9 bases and J dropped 4; count of bases not matched to a gene: 6. This CDR3 spans 14 amino acids. In germline, CDR1 is LNHDA, CDR2 SQIVND (reference sequence).

V is TRBV7-9 and J is TRBJ2-3, with D unclear. The CDR3 loop spans 18 amino acids. Germline CDR1 is SEHNR and CDR2 is FQNEAQ (reference sequence). V lost 5 bases, J lost 1 base, and 22 bases lay in between. CDR3 region: CASSRLAPLLSGTDTQYF. The DNA for the CDR3 is TGTGCCAGCAGCCGCTTAGCCCCCTTACTCTCTGGCACAGATACGCAGTATTTT.

This clone was observed a few times. This chain uses TRBV9 with TRBJ2-1, with 7 bases aligning to TRBD1. The J segment lost 4 bases and the V segment lost 2 bases, leaving 9 bases of the junction unmatched. The germline gives CDR1 SGDLS, CDR2 YYNGEE. The CDR3 consists of 16 residues. This CDR3 reads CASSVQGDGAYNEQFF. CDR3 bases: TGTGCCAGCAGCGTTCAGGGGGACGGAGCATACAATGAGCAGTTCTTC. Looking up the rest from reference TRBV9 and TRBJ2-1 gives the full variable domain: DSGVTQTPKHLITATGQRVTLRCSPRSGDLSVYWYQQSLDQGLQFLIQYYNGEERAKGNILERFSAQQFPDLHSELNLSSLELGDSALYFCASSVQGDGAYNEQFFGPGTRLTVL.

The rearrangement links TRBV29-1 to TRBJ1-4; D is possibly TRBD1 (6 bases). V lost 8 bases to trimming and J lost 8 bases, with 21 bases between them. This CDR3 comprises 14 residues. Germline values: CDR1 SQVTM, CDR2 ANQGSEA. The DNA for the CDR3 is TGCAGCACCTCCGTAGGGGGGCTCGGAGAAAAACTGTTTTTT. It codes for CSTSVGGLGEKLFF.

Comment on this clone: A read error may account for a junction end that differs from germline. The J gene is TRBJ2-3, the V gene TRBV7-7, with a weak D call TRBD1 (6 bases). This CDR3 has 16 residues. Germline V gene lookup returns CDR1 SSHAT and CDR2 FNYEAQ (reference sequence). In nucleotides, the CDR3 is TGTGCTAGCAGCTTTCCTGTAACAGGGAGAACAGATACGCAGTATTTT. Its translation is CASSFPVTGRTDTQYF.

The chain uses TRBV19 and TRBJ2-5; 13 bases are shared with TRBD2. CDR1 and CDR2 from the germline V gene are LNHDA and SQIVND (reference sequence). The CDR3 is made up of 17 amino acids. V shed 6 bases and J 6 bases; nucleotides not matched to a gene: 13. The CDR3 loop reads CASSRRDGLAGVKTQYF. DNA for the CDR3: TGTGCCAGTAGCAGGCGGGATGGACTAGCGGGAGTGAAGACCCAGTACTTC.

The chain carries TRBV2 and TRBJ1-5; 10 bases agree with TRBD1. The V and J ends lost 4 bases and 6 bases, in that order; junction bases with no gene match: 9. The CDR3 runs to 16 residues. Germline loops: CDR1 SNHLY, CDR2 FYNNEI. Here the CDR3 DNA reads TGTGCCAGCAGTGGTTTGACAGGGGGCCAGGGTCAGCCCCAGCATTTT. Protein sequence: CASSGLTGGQGQPQHF.

The CDR3 DNA reads as TGTGCCATCAGCCGGACTAGCGGGGGCCCAGGCGTGAATGAGCAGTTCTTC. Amino acids: CAISRTSGGPGVNEQFF. The chain has TRBV10-3 and TRBJ2-1, with 13 bases identical to TRBD2. CDR3 size: 17 residues. V gave up 6 bases and J gave up 7 bases; unmatched junction bases: 12. Per germline, CDR1 ENHRY and CDR2 SYGVKD.

This clone appeared a few times. This chain joins TRBV4-3 and TRBJ2-1; D gene uncertain. The CDR3 is made up of 14 amino acids. Germline lookup yields CDR1 LGHNA and CDR2 YSLEER. With 3 bases removed from V and 9 bases from J, the gap between germline ends came to 15 bases. In DNA, the CDR3 is TGCGCCAGCAGCCAGGGCATGTTCGCTATTGAGCAGTTCTTC. Its translation: CASSQGMFAIEQFF.

The chain recombines TRBV27 with TRBJ1-1; D gene ambiguous. This CDR3 has 13 residues. V lost 0 bases, J lost 1 base, and 3 bases lay in between. The germline V gene encodes CDR1 MNHEY and CDR2 SMNVEV (reference sequence). The CDR3 DNA reads as TGTGCCAGCAGTTTATCGGAGAACACTGAAGCTTTCTTT. This codes for CASSLSENTEAFF.

This clone was counted a single time. This chain uses TRBV4-1 with TRBJ1-6; D unresolved. Looked up from germline, CDR1 is MGHRA and CDR2 is YSYEKL. The V end lost 1 base, the J end lost 7 bases, and 8 bases lay between the germline ends. This CDR3 is 14 amino acids long. The CDR3 DNA reads as TGCGCCAGCAGCCAAGGACCGATCAATTCACCCCTCCACTTT. As protein: CASSQGPINSPLHF.